These T cell receptor beta chains were read from a single sample in a study of OX40 agonist ivuxolimab in advanced cancers. Sequencing was performed with immunoSEQ multiplex PCR; in TCRdb, only in-frame clones are kept and a portion is missing. The sample contains about 15,000 clones, 80% to 90% of which appear only once. The sequencing used CD4+ or CD8+ T cells sorted from blood, collected in a trial of the OX40 agonist ivuxolimab. The receptors were gathered from an adult with an advanced solid tumor such as melanoma, head and neck, liver or kidney cancer. Each CDR3 is given with its conserved first and last residue. A D gene is named only where the DNA matches it firmly. The listing skips clone size in some rows; elsewhere it reads once, few, many or a size class.

clone size,J gene,CDR3 length,D gene,V gene,CDR3 DNA,CDR3 protein
-,TRBJ1-1,15,-,TRBV7-6,TGTGCCAGCAGCTTAGTGGCAGGGCCTAACACTGAAGCTTTCTTT,CASSLVAGPNTEAFF
-,TRBJ2-6,21,TRBD2,TRBV4-3,TGCGCCAGCAGCCAATTTCCCGGGACTAGCGGGGGGCCTTCTGGGGCCAACGTCCTGACTTTC,CASSQFPGTSGGPSGANVLTF
-,TRBJ1-5,15,TRBD1,TRBV10-2,TGCGCCAGCTCGCGGACAGGGGGGATTGGGGAGCCCCAGCATTTT,CASSRTGGIGEPQHF
-,TRBJ2-5,17,-,TRBV9,TGTGCCAGCAGCGTAGGGGGGCAGGTCAGGGCCCGGGAGACCCAGTACTTC,CASSVGGQVRARETQYF
-,TRBJ2-3,13,-,TRBV28,TGTGCCAGCAGCAAGGACAGCACAGATACGCAGTATTTT,CASSKDSTDTQYF
-,TRBJ2-7,15,-,TRBV7-8,TGTGCCAGCAGCTTAGGGACGGTTTCAATCTACGAGCAGTACTTC,CASSLGTVSIYEQYF
once,TRBJ2-3,21,-,TRBV28,TGTGCCAGCAGTTCGGACAGGGGGAGACTAGCGGACCCAACTAGCACAGATACGCAGTATTTT,CASSSDRGRLADPTSTDTQYF
-,TRBJ2-2,14,TRBD1,TRBV19,TGTGCCAGCGCCTATCAACAGGGGGCGAGGGAGCTGTTTTTT,CASAYQQGARELFF
-,TRBJ2-7,15,-,TRBV9,TGTGCCAGCAGCGTAGGCAGGTCCCTCTCCTACGAGCAGTACTTC,CASSVGRSLSYEQYF
-,TRBJ2-7,14,TRBD2,TRBV27,TGTGCCAGCAGAGGACTAGCGACCCTCCACGAGCAGTACTTC,CASRGLATLHEQYF
once,TRBJ2-7,15,-,TRBV7-2,TGTGCCAGCAGCTTAGTAGGGGGAGGGCCCGACGAGCAGTACTTC,CASSLVGGGPDEQYF
-,TRBJ2-7,14,-,TRBV4-3,TGCGCCAGCAGCCAAGAACAGGGATCCCACGAGCAGTACTTC,CASSQEQGSHEQYF
-,TRBJ2-3,16,TRBD2,TRBV4-3,TGCGCCAGCAGCCAAATTGAGGGAGGGCCCGCAGATACGCAGTATTTT,CASSQIEGGPADTQYF
-,TRBJ2-2,13,-,TRBV6-5,TGTGCCAGCAGCCCGACAGGAATGGAGGAGCTGTTTTTT,CASSPTGMEELFF
-,TRBJ2-5,15,TRBD1,TRBV27,TGTGCCAGCAGTTTATCGAACCACAGGGGTGAGACCCAGTACTTC,CASSLSNHRGETQYF
-,TRBJ1-2,14,-,TRBV7-9,TGTGCCAGCAGCTTAGGGGGGCCGGGTTACGGCTACACCTTC,CASSLGGPGYGYTF
-,TRBJ2-3,15,TRBD2,TRBV10-3,TGTGCCATCAGGATGACTAGCGGGAGCGGAGATACGCAGTATTTT,CAIRMTSGSGDTQYF
-,TRBJ1-2,15,-,TRBV9,TGTGCCAGCAGCGTAGGTGGGACACGGCCCTATGGCTACACCTTC,CASSVGGTRPYGYTF
-,TRBJ2-3,15,-,TRBV7-8,TGTGCCAGCAGCTTAGTGTCAAGCGCCACAGATACGCAGTATTTT,CASSLVSSATDTQYF
-,TRBJ2-1,15,TRBD1,TRBV27,TGTGCCAGCAGTTTAAGAAGGACAGGGCTCAATGAGCAGTTCTTC,CASSLRRTGLNEQFF
-,TRBJ2-7,12,-,TRBV13,TGTGCCAGCAGCTCAAGCTCCTACGAGCAGTACTTC,CASSSSSYEQYF
-,TRBJ2-5,13,-,TRBV18,TGTGCCAGCTCACCTCCAATCCAAGAGACCCAGTACTTC,CASSPPIQETQYF
-,TRBJ2-1,12,-,TRBV19,TGTGCCAGTAGTATGGGGTACAATGAGCAGTTCTTC,CASSMGYNEQFF
-,TRBJ2-3,15,-,TRBV11-2,TGTGCCAGCAGAACGCCCGGGACTGGCTTAGATACGCAGTATTTT,CASRTPGTGLDTQYF
-,TRBJ1-5,22,TRBD1,TRBV7-3,TGTGCCAGCAGCTTAAGGGGCCCGAGGGGACAGGGGGCCGTAAAGTCGGATCAGCCCCAGCATTTT,CASSLRGPRGQGAVKSDQPQHF
-,TRBJ2-7,16,-,TRBV11-1,TGTGCCAGCAGCCCCCGAGGAGCTTCATCCTCCTACGAGCAGTACTTC,CASSPRGASSSYEQYF
-,TRBJ2-7,15,TRBD2,TRBV5-1,TGCGCCAGCAGCGGGGGACTAGCGGGCACCTACGAGCAGTACTTC,CASSGGLAGTYEQYF
-,TRBJ2-1,15,-,TRBV7-9,TGTGCCAGCAGCACCCGCCGGGGGCAATACAATGAGCAGTTCTTC,CASSTRRGQYNEQFF
-,TRBJ2-7,14,-,TRBV27,TGTGCCAGCAGTAGAGCCGGGCCAACCTACGAGCAGTACTTC,CASSRAGPTYEQYF
once,TRBJ1-1,14,-,TRBV15,TGTGCCACCAGCAGAGATAGTAACACCGTTCAAGCTTTCTTT,CATSRDSNTVQAFF
once,TRBJ1-5,17,-,TRBV6-1,TGTGCCAGCACTGTAGCCCAGCTTACCTTTAGCAATCAGCCCCAGCATTTT,CASTVAQLTFSNQPQHF
-,TRBJ2-2,16,TRBD2,TRBV19,TGTGCCAGTAGTATCCTAGCGGGAGTTGGCACCGGGGAGCTGTTTTTT,CASSILAGVGTGELFF
-,TRBJ2-7,15,-,TRBV11-2,TGTGCCAGCAGCCGTCGGCAGAGCCGGTCCTACGAGCAGTACTTC,CASSRRQSRSYEQYF
-,TRBJ2-7,17,TRBD1,TRBV19,TGTGCCAGTAGTATATCCGTTACGGGACAGGGGTTATACGAGCAGTACTTC,CASSISVTGQGLYEQYF
-,TRBJ1-2,15,-,TRBV2,TGTGCCAGCAGTGAGGTCAATTACCAGACCTATGGCTACACCTTC,CASSEVNYQTYGYTF
-,TRBJ1-3,12,-,TRBV30,TGTGCCTGGAGCGGGGACGGAAGCACCATATATTTT,CAWSGDGSTIYF
-,TRBJ2-1,16,-,TRBV6-4,TGTGCCAGCAGTATCACACAGGTTCCTACCTACAATGAGCAGTTCTTC,CASSITQVPTYNEQFF
-,TRBJ1-1,15,TRBD1,TRBV6-5,TGTGCCAGCGAGATGACAGGGGGAAGAGGGACTGAAGCTTTCTTT,CASEMTGGRGTEAFF
-,TRBJ2-1,14,-,TRBV4-3,TGCGCCAGCAGCCAAGTCGACTCCTACAATGAGCAGTTCTTC,CASSQVDSYNEQFF
-,TRBJ2-7,14,TRBD2,TRBV7-6,TGTGCCAGCAGCTTAGTGGGGGGGGGATACGAGCAGTACTTC,CASSLVGGGYEQYF
-,TRBJ2-7,16,-,TRBV4-1,TGCGCCAGCAGCCAAGATCGGAAGGACAGTTCCTACGAGCAGTACTTC,CASSQDRKDSSYEQYF
-,TRBJ2-7,13,-,TRBV19,TGTGCCAGTAGTATCACAGTCTCCTACGAGCAGTACTTC,CASSITVSYEQYF
-,TRBJ2-5,15,-,TRBV5-6,TGTGCCAGCAGCTTGGGAAGGTCCGCACAAGAGACCCAGTACTTC,CASSLGRSAQETQYF
-,TRBJ2-2,13,-,TRBV7-9,TGTGCCAGCAGCTCGGACCAGCCCGGGGAGCTGTTTTTT,CASSSDQPGELFF
-,TRBJ2-7,14,-,TRBV14,TGTGCCAGCAGCCAAATGGACGGGAACCACGAGCAGTACTTC,CASSQMDGNHEQYF
-,TRBJ1-1,13,-,TRBV5-8,TGTGCCAGCAGCTTGGAGATGGGCACTGAAGCTTTCTTT,CASSLEMGTEAFF
-,TRBJ2-5,15,-,TRBV4-3,TGCGCCAGCAGCTACTCCTGGGGTCCAGGAGAGACCCAGTACTTC,CASSYSWGPGETQYF
-,TRBJ1-2,12,-,TRBV27,TGTGTCAGCAGTTCCCCGGGGTGGGGCTACACCTTC,CVSSSPGWGYTF
-,TRBJ2-7,13,-,TRBV7-8,TGTGCCAGCAGCCCCGCCGGATCCTACGAGCAGTACTTC,CASSPAGSYEQYF
-,TRBJ2-1,16,-,TRBV27,TGTGCCAGCAGTTTTGCTAGCCCGAGCTCCTACAATGAGCAGTTCTTC,CASSFASPSSYNEQFF
-,TRBJ2-7,13,-,TRBV27,TGTGCCAGCAGTTCCGGGGACACCTACGAGCAGTACTTC,CASSSGDTYEQYF
-,TRBJ2-2,18,-,TRBV7-2,TGTGCCAGCAGCTTGACCATGCCCATACTCGAGCTAACCGGGGAGCTGTTTTTT,CASSLTMPILELTGELFF
-,TRBJ2-1,16,-,TRBV2,TGTGCCAGCAGTTTATCAGGGGGGGCCCTTTACAATGAGCAGTTCTTC,CASSLSGGALYNEQFF
once,TRBJ2-3,15,-,TRBV18,TGTGCCAGCTCATCAGGCTACATCGGATCTGATACGCAGTATTTT,CASSSGYIGSDTQYF
-,TRBJ1-2,13,-,TRBV5-1,TGCGCCAGCAGCTTGGAAGGCGCGGATGGCTACACCTTC,CASSLEGADGYTF
-,TRBJ2-2,15,TRBD2,TRBV27,TGTGCCAGCAGTTTGGCTAGCGGGATCTCCGGGGAGCTGTTTTTT,CASSLASGISGELFF
-,TRBJ1-5,13,-,TRBV7-9,TGTGCCAGCAGCTCGGCCGGGCCCCAGCCCCAGCATTTT,CASSSAGPQPQHF
-,TRBJ2-3,14,-,TRBV27,TGTGCCAGCAGTTTATGGGGAGAGGCAGATACGCAGTATTTT,CASSLWGEADTQYF
medium-sized,TRBJ2-7,13,-,TRBV14,TGTGCCAGCAGCCAATCTCCGGGGGGCTTGCAGTACTTC,CASSQSPGGLQYF